This TCR beta chain was identified in a study of blood T cell repertoires in COVID-19. Profiled with immunoSEQ multiplex PCR; TCRdb holds only in-frame clones, not every one. The sample lists around 180,000 clones; around 89% were seen once. Trimming cost V 0 bases and J 5 bases, with 8 bases left between them. Germline V lookup: CDR1 SGHRS, CDR2 YFSETQ. This CDR3 contains 14 residues. This rearrangement joins TRBV5-1 to TRBJ1-4; possible D gene TRBD1, 6 bases. The specimen sequenced was peripheral blood. This TCR derives from a human donor in a cohort sampled during active COVID-19. The CDR3 region is CASSLAQGNEKLFF. The CDR3 region has the DNA TGCGCCAGCAGCTTGGCGCAGGGGAATGAAAAACTGTTTTTT. Looking up the rest from reference TRBV5-1 and TRBJ1-4 gives the full variable domain: KAGVTQTPRYLIKTRGQQVTLSCSPISGHRSVSWYQQTPGQGLQFLFEYFSETQRNKGNFPGRFSGRQFSNSRSEMNVSTLELGDSALYLCASSLAQGNEKLFFGSGTQLSVL.